This TCR beta chain is from a study of naive and memory T cell subsets. General study findings and limits: The RNA method is potentially sensitive to activation and differentiation changes. More TCRs at tuberculin sites were read as hypersensitivity T cell infiltration.

This clonotype was recorded at least ten times. The antigen is undetermined. The treatment here: skin biopsy from PPD injection site in Mantoux-positive individual. An oligonucleotide containing a UMI was ligated to the 3' end of TCR cDNA. Individuals with a positive Mantoux test gave biopsies from PPD-injected skin. The SP2 primer and nested alpha and beta constant region primers amplified ligated cDNA in four rounds. From the UMI-ligation and nested PCR reads, TCRdb called clonotypes with MiXCR, one entry per CDR3 protein. The sample includes some 21,000 distinct CDR3 sequences, around 6% of them seen just once. The sequence was obtained from an adult in good health. Sample: skin, taken from a tuberculin skin test site.

CDR3 residues: CSVDTPGAMNTEAFF. DNA of the CDR3: TGCAGCGTTGATACGCCAGGGGCTATGAACACTGAAGCTTTCTTT. The chain combines TRBV29-1 with TRBJ1-1; D is possibly TRBD1 (6 bases). This CDR3 comprises 15 residues. Germline CDR1 is SQVTM and CDR2 is ANQGSEA. The ends were cut back, 3 bases at V and 0 bases at J, with 14 bases in the middle. Based on the CDR3 plus reference TRBV29-1 and TRBJ1-1, the full variable domain is SAVISQKPSRDICQRGTSLTIQCQVDSQVTMMFWYRQQPGQSLTLIATANQGSEATYESGFVIDKFPISRPNLTFSTLTVSNMSPEDSSIYLCSVDTPGAMNTEAFFGQGTRLTVV.